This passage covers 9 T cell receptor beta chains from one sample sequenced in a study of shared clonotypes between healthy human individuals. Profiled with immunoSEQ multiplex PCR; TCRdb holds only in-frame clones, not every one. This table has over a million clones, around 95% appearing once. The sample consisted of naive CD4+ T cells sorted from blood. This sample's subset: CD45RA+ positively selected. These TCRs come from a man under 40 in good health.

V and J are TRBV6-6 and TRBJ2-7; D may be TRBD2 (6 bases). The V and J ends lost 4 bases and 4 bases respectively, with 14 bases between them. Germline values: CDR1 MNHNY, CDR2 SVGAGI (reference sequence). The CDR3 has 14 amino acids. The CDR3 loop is CASSSQRVFYEQYF. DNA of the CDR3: TGTGCCAGCAGTTCTCAGCGGGTGTTTTACGAGCAGTACTTC.

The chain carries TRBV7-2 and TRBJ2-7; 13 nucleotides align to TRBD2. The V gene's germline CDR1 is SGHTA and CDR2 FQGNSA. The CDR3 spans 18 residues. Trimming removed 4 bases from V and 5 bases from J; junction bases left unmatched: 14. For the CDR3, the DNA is TGTGCCAGCAGCTCCCGGACTAGCGGGAGATGGCTTGGTAACGAGCAGTACTTC. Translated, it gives CASSSRTSGRWLGNEQYF.

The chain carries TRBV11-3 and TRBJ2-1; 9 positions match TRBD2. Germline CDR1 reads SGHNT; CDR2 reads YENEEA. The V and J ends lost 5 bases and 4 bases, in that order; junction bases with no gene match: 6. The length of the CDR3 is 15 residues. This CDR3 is CASSRIAGVYNEQFF. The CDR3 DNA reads TGTGCCAGCAGCCGTATAGCGGGAGTGTACAATGAGCAGTTCTTC.

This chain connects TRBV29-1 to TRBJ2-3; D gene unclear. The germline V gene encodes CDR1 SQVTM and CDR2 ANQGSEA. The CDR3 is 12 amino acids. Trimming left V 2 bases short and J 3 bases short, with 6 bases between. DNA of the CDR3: TGCAGCGTTGAAATGCAGACAGATACGCAGTATTTT. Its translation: CSVEMQTDTQYF.

The CDR3 protein is CASSMPSGGVDTQYF. The CDR3 region has the DNA TGTGCCAGTAGTATGCCTAGCGGAGGGGTAGATACGCAGTATTTT. This chain joins TRBV19 and TRBJ2-3; 7 bases agree with TRBD2. Germline assignment: CDR1 LNHDA and CDR2 SQIVND (reference sequence). V lost 3 bases and J lost 5; bases outside the gene matches: 8. The length of the CDR3 is 15 residues. The variable domain in full, with the rest retrieved from reference TRBV19 and TRBJ2-3, is DGGITQSPKYLFRKEGQNVTLSCEQNLNHDAMYWYRQDPGQGLRLIYYSQIVNDFQKGDIAEGYSVSREKKESFPLTVTSAQKNPTAFYLCASSMPSGGVDTQYFGPGTRLTVL.

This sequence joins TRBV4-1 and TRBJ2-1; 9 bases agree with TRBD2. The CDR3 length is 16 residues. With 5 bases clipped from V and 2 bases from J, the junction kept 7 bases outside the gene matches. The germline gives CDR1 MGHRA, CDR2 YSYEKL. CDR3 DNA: TGCGCCAGCAGCATCACTAGCGGGCTCGCCTACAATGAGCAGTTCTTC. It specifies CASSITSGLAYNEQFF.

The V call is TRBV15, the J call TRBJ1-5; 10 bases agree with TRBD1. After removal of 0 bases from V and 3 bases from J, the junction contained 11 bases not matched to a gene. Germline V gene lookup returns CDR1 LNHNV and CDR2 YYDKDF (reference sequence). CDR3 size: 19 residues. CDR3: CATSRDHRTGGITNQPQHF. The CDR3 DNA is TGTGCCACCAGCAGAGATCATAGGACAGGGGGTATAACCAATCAGCCCCAGCATTTT.

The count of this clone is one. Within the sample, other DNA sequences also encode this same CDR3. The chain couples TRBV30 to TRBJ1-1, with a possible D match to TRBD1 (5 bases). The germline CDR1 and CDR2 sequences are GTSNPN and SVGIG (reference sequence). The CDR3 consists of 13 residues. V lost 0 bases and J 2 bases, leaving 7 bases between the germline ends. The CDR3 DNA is TGTGCCTGGAGTGTGGGGCAAAACACTGAAGCTTTCTTT. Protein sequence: CAWSVGQNTEAFF.

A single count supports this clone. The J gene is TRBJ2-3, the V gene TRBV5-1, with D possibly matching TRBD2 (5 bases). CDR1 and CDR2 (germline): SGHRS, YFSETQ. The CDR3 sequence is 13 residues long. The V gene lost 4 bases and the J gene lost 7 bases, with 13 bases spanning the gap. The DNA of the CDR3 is TGCGCCAGCAGCCGTGAGGGAGTCAATACGCAGTATTTT. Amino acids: CASSREGVNTQYF.